The 29 T cell receptor beta chains presented below share a single source sample, sequenced in a study of CXCR3-negative and CXCR3-positive naive CD8 T cells. Study observations and caveats: Naive CXCR3-positive cells had TRB CDR3s more hydrophobic than those of CXCR3-negative naive cells.

cDNA libraries for TRB were generated by 5' RACE incorporating UMI labels. TCRdb re-called the 5' RACE reads; every CDR3 protein appears as one record, without DNA. The listing records around 63,000 distinct CDR3 sequences. For these TCRs, the target antigens are not known. Sequenced material: naive CXCR3+ CD8+ T cells from blood. Subset specified: CD45RO-CCR7+CD27+CD95- naive CD8+ T cells expressing CXCR3 (TNR3+). These receptors were obtained from a human donor in good health. Some clones in this sample may be carry-over from other donors' samples.

The V and J genes are TRBV6-2 or TRBV6-3 and TRBJ1-1; without DNA, the TCRdb call of TRBD1 cannot be checked. The germline V gene encodes CDR1 MNHEY and CDR2 SVGEGT. The CDR3 sequence is 17 residues long. CDR3 sequence reads: CASSWNRGNVMNTEAFF.

The rearrangement joins TRBV7-7 to TRBJ2-5; TCRdb picks TRBD2, but there is no DNA to check that call. Germline V gene lookup returns CDR1 SSHAT and CDR2 FNYEAQ (reference sequence). The CDR3 is 16 amino acids. The CDR3 sequence: CASSPGLAGVRKTQYF.

This chain uses TRBV6-5 with TRBJ2-1; TCRdb's D call, TRBD2, is unchecked because there is no DNA. The CDR3 loop spans 13 amino acids. From germline, CDR1 is MNHEY and CDR2 SVGAGI. CDR3 sequence: CARSLAGESEQFF.

V usage is TRBV14 and J usage is TRBJ2-5; as DNA is missing, the TRBD2 call by TCRdb cannot be tested. The CDR3 spans 15 residues. From germline, CDR1 is SGHDN and CDR2 FVKESK. CDR3 sequence: CASSNLAGDQETQYF.

This chain joins TRBV11-2 and TRBJ2-7; TCRdb names TRBD2, which stays unverified in the absence of DNA. The germline gives CDR1 SGHAT, CDR2 FQNNGV. The CDR3 has 18 residues. This CDR3 reads CASSLDSLAEPASYEQYF.

The gene calls are TRBV7-3 and TRBJ2-1; with no DNA, the TCRdb D assignment of TRBD2 cannot be verified. The CDR3 contains 13 residues. The V gene's germline CDR1 is SGHTA and CDR2 FQGTGA. The CDR3 here is CASSFGGGNEQFF.

The chain recombines TRBV5-1 with TRBJ2-7; TCRdb indicates TRBD2, and absent DNA this call remains unverified. Germline CDR1 SGHRS, CDR2 YFSETQ. This CDR3 region has 15 residues. The CDR3 loop is CASSSSGLEVDEQYF.

CDR3 protein: CASSLSQDYEQYF. This rearrangement joins TRBV5-1 to TRBJ2-7; TCRdb returns TRBD1, unconfirmable since there is no DNA. The CDR3 is 13 residues long. Per germline, CDR1 SGHRS and CDR2 YFSETQ.

V usage is TRBV29-1 and J usage is TRBJ2-7; the D call from TCRdb, TRBD1, cannot be confirmed without DNA. CDR1 and CDR2 (germline): SQVTM, ANQGSEA. This CDR3 is built from 14 residues. The CDR3 spells CSVEARDRGPEQYF.

This chain connects TRBV27 to TRBJ2-1. This CDR3 is 14 amino acids long. The germline CDR1 and CDR2 sequences are MNHEY and SMNVEV (reference sequence). Here the CDR3 reads CASAVLASYNEQFF.

The V gene is TRBV5-1, the J gene TRBJ2-7; TCRdb indicates TRBD2, and absent DNA this call remains unverified. Germline CDR1 and CDR2: SGHRS and YFSETQ. The CDR3 runs 15 residues. The chain's CDR3 is CASSLGPAEAYEQYF.

This sequence joins TRBV11-1 and TRBJ1-1; TCRdb names TRBD1, which stays unverified in the absence of DNA. This CDR3 region has 13 residues. Looked up from germline, CDR1 is SGHAT and CDR2 is FQDESV (reference sequence). The CDR3 sequence is CASSPVLGTEAFF.

The chain combines TRBV12-3 or TRBV12-4 with TRBJ2-2. The length of the CDR3 is 14 residues. CDR3 sequence: CASSYLMGTGELFF.

The V and J genes are TRBV29-1 and TRBJ2-2; TCRdb's assignment of TRBD1 cannot be checked, as there is no DNA. The CDR3 is 17 residues long. CDR1 is SQVTM, CDR2 ANQGSEA, per germline. Here the CDR3 reads CSVEAVNRDRDTGELFF.

V and J are TRBV19 and TRBJ2-1. Per germline, CDR1 LNHDA and CDR2 SQIVND (reference sequence). The CDR3 sequence is 13 residues long. The CDR3 reads CASSILFGNEQFF.

This chain connects TRBV7-2 to TRBJ2-1; with no DNA, the TCRdb D assignment of TRBD1 cannot be verified. This CDR3 is built from 18 residues. The germline V gene encodes CDR1 SGHTA and CDR2 FQGNSA. The CDR3 is CASSLVRWTGSSLNEQFF.

This chain connects TRBV28 to TRBJ2-7; the TCRdb call, TRBD2, lacks DNA for checking. CDR3 size: 16 residues. The V gene's germline CDR1 is MDHEN and CDR2 SYDVKM. This CDR3 reads CASSSLAGDLLGEQYF.

The V gene is TRBV7-2, the J gene TRBJ2-3. The CDR3 is 12 amino acids. Per the germline V gene, CDR1 is SGHTA and CDR2 is FQGNSA. The CDR3 region is CASSARSDTQYF.

The chain combines TRBV6-2 or TRBV6-3 with TRBJ2-7; the TCRdb D gene call, TRBD1, has no DNA to confirm it. CDR1 is MNHEY, CDR2 SVGEGT, per germline. CDR3 length: 15 residues. This chain's CDR3 is CASSYSEEGLGEQYF.

This sequence joins TRBV4-2 and TRBJ2-7; TCRdb's D call, TRBD1, is unchecked because there is no DNA. This CDR3 comprises 14 residues. Per germline, CDR1 LGHNA and CDR2 YNFKEQ. CDR3 in amino acids: CASSQNRDTYEQYF.

The CDR3 reads CASSDTTGAGANVLTF. J is TRBJ2-6 and V is TRBV6-4; lacking DNA, the TRBD1 call made by TCRdb goes unchecked. The CDR3 extends over 16 amino acids. In germline, CDR1 is MRHNA, CDR2 SNTAGT.

This chain uses TRBV15 with TRBJ2-1. This CDR3 is 15 amino acids long. The germline CDR1 and CDR2 sequences are LNHNV and YYDKDF (reference sequence). The CDR3 loop reads CATSRDRYVTDEQFF.

J is TRBJ2-2 and V is TRBV13; TCRdb returns TRBD2, unconfirmable since there is no DNA. This CDR3 has 18 residues. Germline values: CDR1 PRHDT, CDR2 FYEKMQ (reference sequence). CDR3 sequence reads: CASSHSLAGGARTGELFF.

V gene TRBV29-1 combines with J gene TRBJ2-3; TCRdb's assignment of TRBD2 cannot be checked, as there is no DNA. The CDR3 runs 16 residues. CDR1 and CDR2 from the germline V gene are SQVTM and ANQGSEA. The CDR3 region is CSVTGLAGEVGDTQYF.

The chain couples TRBV20-1 to TRBJ2-1; TCRdb's D gene call, TRBD1, goes unchecked for lack of DNA. The length of the CDR3 is 14 residues. Germline assignment: CDR1 DFQATT and CDR2 SNEGSKA (reference sequence). CDR3 residues: CSARDRGTYNEQFF.

The chain recombines TRBV6-5 with TRBJ1-1. Germline CDR1 and CDR2: MNHEY and SVGAGI. The CDR3 consists of 14 residues. This CDR3 is CASSFRLRDTEAFF.

The chain recombines TRBV6-1 with TRBJ2-1; TCRdb proposes TRBD1, but this gene call is untestable without DNA. CDR1 and CDR2 (germline): MNHNS, SASEGT. There are 12 residues in the CDR3. The CDR3 reads CASSEAGGPEFF.

The gene calls are TRBV28 and TRBJ2-5. The CDR3 length is 17 residues. The germline V gene encodes CDR1 MDHEN and CDR2 SYDVKM. The CDR3 sequence is CASSPGRHANFQETQYF.

V usage is TRBV10-3 and J usage is TRBJ1-2. The CDR3 is 19 amino acids. The germline CDR1 and CDR2 sequences are ENHRY and SYGVKD. The CDR3 loop is CAISTPPRGGREPNYGYTF.